A selection of T cell receptor beta chains follows, all from one sample in a study of blood T cell repertoires in COVID-19. TCRdb's table, derived via immunoSEQ multiplex PCR, lists solely in-frame clones and lacks some. This sample has fewer than 100,000 clones, with 75% to 85% found just once. The material sequenced was peripheral blood. The receptors shown here come from a man in his 70s with acute or convalescent COVID-19. Each CDR3 is given with its conserved first and last residue. The D gene is left open where the match is weak. Some rows have no size entry. The others give once, few or many, or a class for an expanded clone.

J,V,size,D,CDR3,DNA
TRBJ2-7,TRBV19,NA,TRBD1,CASSIRGRPTGLTYEQYF,TGTGCCAGTAGTATTCGCGGTCGCCCGACAGGGCTAACCTACGAGCAGTACTTC
TRBJ1-1,TRBV2,NA,TRBD1,CASSATGDTEAFF,TGTGCCAGCAGTGCTACAGGGGACACTGAAGCTTTCTTT
TRBJ1-2,TRBV2,few,NA,CASSLELIYGYTF,TGTGCCAGCAGCTTAGAGTTGATCTATGGCTACACCTTC
TRBJ2-3,TRBV9,NA,NA,CASSVAPVSSDTQYF,TGTGCCAGCAGCGTAGCCCCCGTTTCTAGCGATACGCAGTATTTT
TRBJ2-7,TRBV30,NA,NA,CAWSVGVTPKQYF,TGTGCCTGGAGTGTAGGGGTGACACCGAAGCAGTACTTC
TRBJ1-6,TRBV2,few,NA,CASSDTGMGALHF,TGTGCCAGCAGTGATACAGGGATGGGCGCCCTCCACTTT
TRBJ1-1,TRBV11-2,once,NA,CASSLVLTRNTEAFF,TGTGCCAGCAGCTTAGTTCTTACACGGAACACTGAAGCTTTCTTT
TRBJ1-2,TRBV29-1,NA,TRBD1,CSVDLQGQVYGYTF,TGCAGCGTTGACCTACAGGGGCAGGTCTATGGCTACACCTTC
TRBJ2-7,TRBV21-1,few,NA,CASSIPGQGNEQYF,TGTGCCAGCAGTATTCCGGGACAGGGCAACGAGCAGTACTTC
TRBJ1-3,TRBV7-2,NA,NA,CASSLDLRSGNTIYF,TGTGCCAGCAGCTTAGATCTTCGGTCTGGAAACACCATATATTTT
TRBJ1-2,TRBV7-6,NA,NA,CASSLGQGRDGYTF,TGTGCCAGCAGCTTAGGTCAGGGCCGCGATGGCTACACCTTC
TRBJ1-1,TRBV9,NA,NA,CASSVAVAGSEAFF,TGTGCCAGCAGCGTAGCTGTGGCAGGGTCTGAAGCTTTCTTT
TRBJ2-7,TRBV27,once,NA,CASSLGLASYEQYF,TGTGCCAGCAGTTTGGGTCTAGCGAGCTACGAGCAGTACTTC
TRBJ2-7,TRBV5-5,NA,NA,CASSPPDTYEQYF,TGTGCCAGCAGCCCCCCCGACACCTACGAGCAGTACTTC
TRBJ1-1,TRBV4-1,once,NA,CASSQDPTGPYTEAFF,TGCGCCAGCAGCCAAGATCCCACAGGGCCTTACACTGAAGCTTTCTTT
TRBJ2-1,TRBV29-1,NA,TRBD2,CSAGLAGGGGDEQFF,TGCAGCGCCGGACTAGCGGGAGGCGGGGGAGATGAGCAGTTCTTC
TRBJ1-6,TRBV27,few,NA,CASSLETAFNSPLHF,TGTGCCAGCAGTTTAGAGACAGCTTTTAATTCACCCCTCCACTTT
TRBJ2-7,TRBV5-4,few,TRBD1,CASSPGQDSSYEQYF,TGTGCCAGCAGCCCAGGACAGGACAGCTCCTACGAGCAGTACTTC
TRBJ2-7,TRBV28,NA,NA,CASSVAYEQYF,TGTGCCAGCAGCGTAGCATACGAGCAGTACTTC
TRBJ1-5,TRBV6-5,few,NA,CASSSVQASNQPQHF,TGTGCCAGCAGTTCCGTCCAGGCGAGCAATCAGCCCCAGCATTTT